This T cell receptor (beta chain) was captured by sequencing in a study of cytomegalovirus exposure and HLA in healthy donors. Study findings and constraints: Across all donors, roughly uniform sequencing depth was an assumption of the presence/absence analyses. The study labeled 170 or so TCR beta chains cytomegalovirus-associated. It was reported in a later analysis that an Asian-associated ancestry cluster showed fewer N-insertions than the roughly 670-donor mean. An analysis was carried out at a later point. It showed that HLA-associated TCR beta chains were more clonally expanded than equally common non-associated chains.

This clone was detected only a few times. Its target is not known. The PCR used 60 Vbeta and 13 Jbeta primers. Sequencing used immunoSEQ multiplex PCR; TCRdb keeps in-frame clones, though not all of them. The table includes over 100,000 clones, approximately 73% detected once. V was shortened by 8 bases and J by 5 bases, with 15 bases between the two germline ends. CDR1 and CDR2 from the germline V gene are LGHNA and YSLEER. The CDR3 consists of 13 residues. The sequenced material came from PBMCs. This receptor was identified in a man aged 40-55 years in good health and CMV-seronegative. V and J are TRBV4-3 and TRBJ1-2, with D possibly matching TRBD1 (6 bases). CDR3 in DNA: TGCGCCAGCTCAAGTCAGGGGAGTTATGGCTACACCTTC. Protein sequence: CASSSQGSYGYTF.